This TCR beta chain stems from a study of T cell clonotyping in hematopoietic cell transplantation. Some clones are missing from TCRdb's copy, which holds only in-frame ones; the method was immunoSEQ multiplex PCR. The table shows several thousand clones, with around 87% occurring only once. This CDR3 has 13 residues. Looked up from germline, CDR1 is MGHDK and CDR2 is SYGVNS. The germline V and J ends were trimmed by 6 bases and 2 bases, with 11 bases remaining between them. This chain uses TRBV25-1 with TRBJ2-7, with D possibly matching TRBD2 (6 bases). This receptor was identified in a male patient in his fifties who had an allogeneic stem cell transplant from a related donor, so the T cells may come from the graft donor. Some clones in this sample may be carry-over from other donors' samples. Specimen: PBMCs, collected 100 days after allogeneic stem cell transplant. CDR3 protein: CASRGGLAYEQYV. The CDR3 bases are TGTGCCAGCAGGGGGGGATTGGCCTACGAGCAGTACGTC.